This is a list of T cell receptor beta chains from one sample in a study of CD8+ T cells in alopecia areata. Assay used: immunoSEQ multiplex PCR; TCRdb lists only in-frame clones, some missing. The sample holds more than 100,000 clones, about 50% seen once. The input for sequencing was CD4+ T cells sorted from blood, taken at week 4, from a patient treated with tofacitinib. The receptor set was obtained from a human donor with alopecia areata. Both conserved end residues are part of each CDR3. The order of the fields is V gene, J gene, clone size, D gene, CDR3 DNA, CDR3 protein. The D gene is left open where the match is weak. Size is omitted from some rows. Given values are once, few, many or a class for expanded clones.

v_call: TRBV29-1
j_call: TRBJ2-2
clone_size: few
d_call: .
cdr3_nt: TGCAGCGTTGAAGATATGGGACAGAACACCGGGGAGCTGTTTTTT
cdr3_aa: CSVEDMGQNTGELFF

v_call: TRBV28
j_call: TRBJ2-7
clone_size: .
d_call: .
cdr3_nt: TGTGCCAGCAGTCCCGTGAGGACAGCCGGGGGCAACTACGAGCAGTACTTC
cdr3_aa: CASSPVRTAGGNYEQYF

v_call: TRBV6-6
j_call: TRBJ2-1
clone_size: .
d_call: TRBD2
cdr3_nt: TGTGCCAGCAGGGACACGGGGGGACTCAATGAGCAGTTCTTC
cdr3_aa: CASRDTGGLNEQFF

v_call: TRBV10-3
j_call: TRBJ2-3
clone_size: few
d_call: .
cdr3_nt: TGTGCCATCAGTGAGTCGCAAGGGGGTGCACTCACAGATACGCAGTATTTT
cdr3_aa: CAISESQGGALTDTQYF

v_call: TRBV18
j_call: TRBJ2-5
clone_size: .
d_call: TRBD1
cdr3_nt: TGTGCCAGCTCACCGTTTGAGCCCGGGACAGGCTACAAAGAGACCCAGTACTTC
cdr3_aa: CASSPFEPGTGYKETQYF

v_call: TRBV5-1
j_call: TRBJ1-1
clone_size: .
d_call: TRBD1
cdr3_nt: TGCGCCAGCAGCTTGTGGGGGACAGGCACTGAAGCTTTCTTT
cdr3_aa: CASSLWGTGTEAFF

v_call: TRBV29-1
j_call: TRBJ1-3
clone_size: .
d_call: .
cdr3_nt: TGCAGCGTTGCCGGGGGTGGAAACACCATATATTTT
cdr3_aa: CSVAGGGNTIYF

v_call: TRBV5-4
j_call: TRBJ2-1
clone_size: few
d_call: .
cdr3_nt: TGTGCCACTGGCCCCACGACTCGGGATGAGCAGTTCTTC
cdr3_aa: CATGPTTRDEQFF

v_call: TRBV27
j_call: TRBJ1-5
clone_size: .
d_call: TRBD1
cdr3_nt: TGTGCCAGCAGTTTTTACCGGGACAGGGAGAAACAGCCCCAGCATTTT
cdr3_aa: CASSFYRDREKQPQHF

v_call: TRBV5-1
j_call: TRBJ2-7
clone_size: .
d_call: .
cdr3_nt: TGCGCCAGCAGCTTGCGGCAGGGGACCTACGAGCAGTACTTC
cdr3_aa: CASSLRQGTYEQYF

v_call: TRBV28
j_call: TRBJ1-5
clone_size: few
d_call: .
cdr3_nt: TGTGCCAGCAGTTATGACAGAAGGCAGCCCCAGCATTTT
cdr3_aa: CASSYDRRQPQHF

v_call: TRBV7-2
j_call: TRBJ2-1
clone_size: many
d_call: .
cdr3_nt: TGTGCCAGCAGCCGGGTGAGAAACAATGAGCAGTTCTTC
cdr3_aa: CASSRVRNNEQFF

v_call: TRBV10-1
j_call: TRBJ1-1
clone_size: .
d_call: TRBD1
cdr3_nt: TGCGCCAGCAGCCGACAGGGAAACACTGAAGCTTTCTTT
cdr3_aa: CASSRQGNTEAFF

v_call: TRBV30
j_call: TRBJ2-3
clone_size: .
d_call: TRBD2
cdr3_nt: TGTGCCTGGAGTGTACGATCTAGCGGGCCCTTTGATACGCAGTATTTT
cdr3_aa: CAWSVRSSGPFDTQYF

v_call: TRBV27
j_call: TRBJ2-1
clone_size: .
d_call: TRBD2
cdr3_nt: TGTGCCAGCGCCGGGACTAGAAACAATGAGCAGTTCTTC
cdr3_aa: CASAGTRNNEQFF

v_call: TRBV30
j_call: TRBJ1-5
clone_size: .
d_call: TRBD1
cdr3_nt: TGTGCCTGGAACAGGGGGTATCAGCCCCAGCATTTT
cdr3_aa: CAWNRGYQPQHF

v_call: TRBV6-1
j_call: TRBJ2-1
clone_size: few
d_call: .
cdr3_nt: TGTGCCAGCGGAACTAGCCTCCTTGAGCAGTTCTTC
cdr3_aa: CASGTSLLEQFF

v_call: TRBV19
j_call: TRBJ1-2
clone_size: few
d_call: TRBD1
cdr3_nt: TGTGCCAGTAGTATGCAACAGGGGAACTATGGCTACACCTTC
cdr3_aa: CASSMQQGNYGYTF

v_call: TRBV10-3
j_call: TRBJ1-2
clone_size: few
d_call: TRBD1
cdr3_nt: TGTGCCAGCAGTTCGACAGGGGACTATGGCTACACCTTC
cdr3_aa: CASSSTGDYGYTF

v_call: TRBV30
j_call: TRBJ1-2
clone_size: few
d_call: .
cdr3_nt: TGTGCCTGGAGGCAACAGGGAGCGTTTGGCTACACCTTC
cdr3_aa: CAWRQQGAFGYTF

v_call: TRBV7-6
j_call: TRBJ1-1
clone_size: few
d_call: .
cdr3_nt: TGTGCCACCGACAGTGACGGGGCTGGCACTGAAGCTTTCTTT
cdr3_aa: CATDSDGAGTEAFF

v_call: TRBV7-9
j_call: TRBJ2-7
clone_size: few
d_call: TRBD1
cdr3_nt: TGTGCCAGCAGCTTAGGGCGGACAGGGGACAACGAGCAGTACTTC
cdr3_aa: CASSLGRTGDNEQYF

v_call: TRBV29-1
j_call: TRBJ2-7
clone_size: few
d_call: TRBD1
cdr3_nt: TGCAGCGTGGACACTGACAGGGCGCCCTACGAGCAGTACTTC
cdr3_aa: CSVDTDRAPYEQYF

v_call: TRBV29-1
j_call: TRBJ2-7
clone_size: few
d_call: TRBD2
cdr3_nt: TGCAGCGTTGAAGAAGCGGGGATATTCAGGCAGTACTTC
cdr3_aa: CSVEEAGIFRQYF

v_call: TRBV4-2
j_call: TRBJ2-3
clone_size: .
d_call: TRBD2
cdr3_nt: TGTGCCAGCAGCCAAGAGGGCGGGGGAAATGAGGGCACAGATACGCAGTATTTT
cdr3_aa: CASSQEGGGNEGTDTQYF

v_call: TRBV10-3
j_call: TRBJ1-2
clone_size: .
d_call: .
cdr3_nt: TGTGCCAGCTTCGTGGAGCCTTATGTCTACACCTTC
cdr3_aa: CASFVEPYVYTF

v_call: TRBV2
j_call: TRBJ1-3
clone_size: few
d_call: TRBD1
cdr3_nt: TGTGCCAGCAGTGGGGACAGAAAGAACACCATATATTTT
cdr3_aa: CASSGDRKNTIYF

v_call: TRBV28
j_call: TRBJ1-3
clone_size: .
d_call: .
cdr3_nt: TGTGCCAGCAGTTTACAGAGGAACACCATATATTTT
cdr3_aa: CASSLQRNTIYF

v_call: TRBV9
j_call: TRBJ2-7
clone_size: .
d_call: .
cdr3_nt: TGTGCCAGCAGCGTAGCAGGGGGGGCCGAGCAGTACTTC
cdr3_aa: CASSVAGGAEQYF

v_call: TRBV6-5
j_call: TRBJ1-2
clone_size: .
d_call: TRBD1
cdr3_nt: TGTGCCAGCAGTAGGACAGGGATGGATGGCTACACCTTC
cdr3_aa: CASSRTGMDGYTF

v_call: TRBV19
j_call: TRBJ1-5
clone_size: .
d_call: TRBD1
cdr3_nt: TGTGCCAGTACCTCCGGGACAGGTGCCAATCAGCCCCAGCATTTT
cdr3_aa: CASTSGTGANQPQHF

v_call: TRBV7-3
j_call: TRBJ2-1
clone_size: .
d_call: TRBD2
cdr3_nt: TGTGCCAGCAGCTTAGGAGCGGGGACGGCGGCGGGTAATGAGCAGTTCTTC
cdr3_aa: CASSLGAGTAAGNEQFF

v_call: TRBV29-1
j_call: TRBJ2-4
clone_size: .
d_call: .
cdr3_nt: TGCAGCGTTGAGGTAGCCAAAAACATTCAGTACTTC
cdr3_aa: CSVEVAKNIQYF

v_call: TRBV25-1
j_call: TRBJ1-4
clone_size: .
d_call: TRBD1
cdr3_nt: TGTGCCAGCAGCTTCGGGACAGGGGACGAAAAACTGTTTTTT
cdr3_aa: CASSFGTGDEKLFF

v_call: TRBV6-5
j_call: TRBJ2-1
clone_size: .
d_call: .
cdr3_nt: TGTGCCAGCAGTTACTGGCGAGACAATGAGCAGTTCTTC
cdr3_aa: CASSYWRDNEQFF

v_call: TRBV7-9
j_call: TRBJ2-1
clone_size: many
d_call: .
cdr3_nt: TGTGCCAGCAGCTGGGGGCAAAACTCCTACAATGAGCAGTTCTTC
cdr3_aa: CASSWGQNSYNEQFF

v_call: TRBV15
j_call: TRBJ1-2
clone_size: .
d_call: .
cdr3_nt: TGTGCCACCAGCAGAGATCACAGCTATGGCTACACCTTC
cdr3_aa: CATSRDHSYGYTF

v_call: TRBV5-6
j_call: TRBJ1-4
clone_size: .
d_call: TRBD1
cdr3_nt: TGTGCCAGCAGCCGGGGACAGGGCAGAGAAAAACTGTTTTTT
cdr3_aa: CASSRGQGREKLFF

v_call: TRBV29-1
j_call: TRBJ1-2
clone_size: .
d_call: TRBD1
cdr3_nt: TGCAGCGTTGACCCTCTCTCCGGGACAGGGCCCTATGGCTACACCTTC
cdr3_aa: CSVDPLSGTGPYGYTF

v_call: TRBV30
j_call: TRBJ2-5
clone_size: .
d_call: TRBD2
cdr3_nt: TGTGCCTGGAGACGTCTAGCGGGTCAAGAGACCCAGTACTTC
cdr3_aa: CAWRRLAGQETQYF

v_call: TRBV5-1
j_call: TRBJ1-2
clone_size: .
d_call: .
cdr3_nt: TGCGCCAGCAGAAAAGGGGCGTTAAACTATGGCTACACCTTC
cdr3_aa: CASRKGALNYGYTF

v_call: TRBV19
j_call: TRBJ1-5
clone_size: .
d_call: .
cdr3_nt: TGTGCCAGTAGTATAGATCGGGCTCAGCCCCAGCATTTT
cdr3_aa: CASSIDRAQPQHF

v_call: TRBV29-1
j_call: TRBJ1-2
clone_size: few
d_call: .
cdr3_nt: TGCAGCGTTGAAAAGGGAGCGGCGCTGGCTGGCTACACCTTC
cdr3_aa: CSVEKGAALAGYTF

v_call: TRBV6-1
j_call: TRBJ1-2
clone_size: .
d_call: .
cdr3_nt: TGTGCCAGCAGCCCGGACAGCGGCTATGGCTACACCTTC
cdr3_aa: CASSPDSGYGYTF

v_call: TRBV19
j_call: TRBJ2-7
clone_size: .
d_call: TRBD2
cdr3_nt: TGTGCCAGTAGTACCGGGAGGGCCGACGAGCAGTACTTC
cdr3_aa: CASSTGRADEQYF

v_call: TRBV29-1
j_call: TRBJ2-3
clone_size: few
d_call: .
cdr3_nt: TGCAGCGTTGAAGGCCAGGGCACAGATACGCAGTATTTT
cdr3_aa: CSVEGQGTDTQYF

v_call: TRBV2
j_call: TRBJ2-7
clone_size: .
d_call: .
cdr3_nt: TGTGCCAGCAGCCACCCAGGGGGACTCAGTAACTCCTACGAGCAGTACTTC
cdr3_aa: CASSHPGGLSNSYEQYF

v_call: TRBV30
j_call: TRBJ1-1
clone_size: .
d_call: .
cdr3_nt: TGTGCCTGGGCAAGGACCGGCGAAGCTTTCTTT
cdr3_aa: CAWARTGEAFF

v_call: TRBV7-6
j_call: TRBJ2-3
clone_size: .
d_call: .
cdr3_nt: TGTGCCAGCAGCCCACCTTCTTCGTGGGGGAGCACAGATACGCAGTATTTT
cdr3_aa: CASSPPSSWGSTDTQYF

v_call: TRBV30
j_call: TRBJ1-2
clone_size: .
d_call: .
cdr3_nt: TGTGCCTGGAGTCGGAGGCTTTCCCCCTATGGCTACACCTTC
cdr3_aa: CAWSRRLSPYGYTF

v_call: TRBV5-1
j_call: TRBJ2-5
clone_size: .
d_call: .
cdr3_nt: TGCGCCAGCAGCTGGACGGATCAAGAGACCCAGTACTTC
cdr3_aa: CASSWTDQETQYF

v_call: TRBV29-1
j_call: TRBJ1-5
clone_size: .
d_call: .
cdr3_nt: TGCAGCGTTTCCCTCCGGGGTGGGCGCAATCAGCCCCAGCATTTT
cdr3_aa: CSVSLRGGRNQPQHF

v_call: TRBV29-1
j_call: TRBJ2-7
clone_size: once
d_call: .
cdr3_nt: TGCAGCGTTGTAGTATTTTCCTTCGAGCAGTACTTC
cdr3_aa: CSVVVFSFEQYF

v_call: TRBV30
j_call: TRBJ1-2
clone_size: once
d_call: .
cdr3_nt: TGTGCCTGGAACCTTCCCCCAGGGACTGGCTACACCTTC
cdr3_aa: CAWNLPPGTGYTF